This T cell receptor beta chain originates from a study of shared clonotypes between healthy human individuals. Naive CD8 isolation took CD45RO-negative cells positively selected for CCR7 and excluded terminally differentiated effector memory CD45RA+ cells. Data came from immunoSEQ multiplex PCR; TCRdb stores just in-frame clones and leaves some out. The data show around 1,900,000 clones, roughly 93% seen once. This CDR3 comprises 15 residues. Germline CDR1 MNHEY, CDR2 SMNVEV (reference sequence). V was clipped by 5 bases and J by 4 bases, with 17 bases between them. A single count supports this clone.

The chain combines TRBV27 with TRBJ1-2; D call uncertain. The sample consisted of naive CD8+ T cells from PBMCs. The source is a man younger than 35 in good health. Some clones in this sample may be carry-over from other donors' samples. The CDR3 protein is CASSNMPGSVYGYTF. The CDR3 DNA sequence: TGTGCCAGCAGTAATATGCCGGGCAGCGTCTATGGCTACACCTTC.